The rows below give T cell receptor beta chains drawn from one sample of a study of T cell responses to AZD1222 COVID-19 vaccine. Data came from immunoSEQ multiplex PCR; TCRdb stores just in-frame clones and leaves some out. This sample has around 130,000 clones, with roughly 85% found just once. This specimen consisted of peripheral blood, obtained on day 0 of AZD1222 vaccination. The source is an adult in good health. Each CDR3 is given with its conserved first and last residue. The D gene is left open where the match is weak. Part of the rows lack a size; the others show once, few, many or a class for expanded clones.

j_call	cdr3_length	clone_size	v_call	d_call	cdr3_aa	cdr3_nt
TRBJ1-2	15	NA	TRBV2	NA	CASALIWDPNYGYTF	TGTGCCAGTGCTCTCATTTGGGACCCAAACTATGGCTACACCTTC
TRBJ1-2	14	NA	TRBV6-2/TRBV6-3	TRBD1	CASSYRPTGVGYTF	TGTGCCAGCAGTTACCGACCGACAGGGGTGGGCTACACCTTC
TRBJ2-1	14	NA	TRBV19	TRBD2	CASSSGSSYNEQFF	TGTGCCAGTAGTAGCGGGAGCTCCTACAATGAGCAGTTCTTC
TRBJ2-2	17	NA	TRBV3-1/TRBV3-2	TRBD2	CASSQEELAGPTEKLFF	TGTGCCAGCAGCCAAGAAGAACTAGCGGGTCCTACCGAGAAGCTGTTTTTT
TRBJ1-1	14	NA	TRBV7-2	TRBD1	CASSEARDSTEAFF	TGTGCCAGCAGCGAAGCCCGGGACAGCACTGAAGCTTTCTTT
TRBJ1-1	14	NA	TRBV18	NA	CASSPLTGPTEAFF	TGTGCCAGCTCACCATTGACAGGACCTACTGAAGCTTTCTTT
TRBJ2-7	14	few	TRBV5-1	TRBD2	CASSFTSGATEQYF	TGCGCCAGCAGTTTTACTAGCGGGGCCACCGAGCAGTACTTC
TRBJ2-1	16	NA	TRBV7-3	TRBD2	CASSFGDRDYNNEQFF	TGTGCCAGCAGCTTCGGTGATCGGGACTATAACAATGAGCAGTTCTTC
TRBJ1-2	14	NA	TRBV2	NA	CASNRDPFNYGYTF	TGTGCCAGCAACCGGGACCCCTTCAACTATGGCTACACCTTC
TRBJ2-1	16	NA	TRBV6-4	TRBD2	CASSDISGAPRDEQFF	TGTGCCAGCAGTGACATTAGCGGGGCCCCGAGGGATGAGCAGTTCTTC
TRBJ2-5	14	NA	TRBV19	TRBD2	CASSTLAGGETQYF	TGTGCCAGTAGTACACTAGCGGGAGGTGAGACCCAGTACTTC
TRBJ2-3	13	NA	TRBV10-1	NA	CASRSRETDTQYF	TGCGCCAGCAGATCCCGGGAGACAGATACGCAGTATTTT
TRBJ2-7	12	NA	TRBV7-9	NA	CASSLAYSEQYF	TGTGCCAGCAGCTTGGCGTATAGCGAGCAGTACTTC
TRBJ1-3	12	NA	TRBV30	NA	CAWKGLGNTIYF	TGTGCCTGGAAGGGGCTCGGAAACACCATATATTTT
TRBJ1-2	15	NA	TRBV5-1	NA	CASKIGPGESYGYTF	TGCGCCAGCAAAATTGGGCCAGGGGAGTCCTATGGCTACACCTTC
TRBJ2-7	18	NA	TRBV7-2	TRBD2	CASSLEDRSGGYSYEQYF	TGTGCCAGCAGCTTAGAGGATCGCAGCGGGGGGTACTCCTACGAGCAGTACTTC
TRBJ2-2	14	NA	TRBV6-5	NA	CASSYEGETGELFF	TGTGCCAGCAGTTACGAGGGGGAAACCGGGGAGCTGTTTTTT
TRBJ2-1	12	NA	TRBV6-5	TRBD2	CASSPGSGRQFF	TGTGCCAGCAGCCCCGGCAGCGGGAGACAGTTCTTC
TRBJ1-1	14	once	TRBV5-1	NA	CASSAGPQGTEAFF	TGCGCCAGCAGCGCGGGACCTCAGGGCACTGAAGCTTTCTTT
TRBJ1-2	15	NA	TRBV10-3	TRBD1	CAISESDRGDYGYTF	TGTGCCATCAGTGAGTCAGACAGGGGGGACTATGGCTACACCTTC
TRBJ1-6	14	NA	TRBV19	NA	CASSIVLSESPLHF	TGTGCCAGTAGTATAGTCCTATCAGAGTCACCCCTCCACTTT
TRBJ2-7	12	NA	TRBV7-8	NA	CASSPYEGEQYF	TGTGCCAGCAGCCCCTATGAAGGCGAGCAGTACTTC
TRBJ1-1	10	NA	TRBV20-1	NA	CSARDREAFF	TGCAGTGCTAGAGACAGGGAAGCTTTCTTT
TRBJ1-2	14	few	TRBV13	TRBD1	CASSLGTGNYGYTF	TGTGCCAGCAGCTTGGGGACAGGCAACTATGGCTACACCTTC
TRBJ1-6	15	few	TRBV21-1	NA	CASTQTGQRHSPLHF	TGTGCCAGCACTCAGACAGGGCAAAGGCATTCACCCCTCCACTTT
TRBJ2-7	12	NA	TRBV30	NA	CAWSASSYEQYF	TGTGCCTGGAGTGCGAGCAGCTACGAGCAGTACTTC
TRBJ2-3	13	NA	TRBV30	TRBD2	CAWASGGADTQYF	TGTGCCTGGGCTAGCGGGGGGGCAGATACGCAGTATTTT
TRBJ2-5	14	once	TRBV7-8	TRBD2	CASSTTREGETQYF	TGTGCCAGCAGCACGACCAGGGAGGGAGAGACCCAGTACTTC
TRBJ2-7	13	NA	TRBV28	TRBD2	CASRGGQEVEQYF	TGTGCCAGCCGGGGGGGGCAAGAGGTTGAGCAGTACTTC
TRBJ1-2	15	NA	TRBV2	TRBD1	CASSDYLTGGVGYTF	TGTGCCAGCAGTGATTACCTCACAGGGGGTGTAGGCTACACCTTC
TRBJ1-2	13	once	TRBV19	NA	CASSRTVNYGYTF	TGTGCCAGTAGTCGGACTGTTAACTATGGCTACACCTTC
TRBJ2-7	13	NA	TRBV4-1	NA	CASSQEGAGKQYF	TGCGCCAGCAGCCAAGAAGGGGCGGGGAAGCAGTACTTC
TRBJ2-5	12	NA	TRBV6-6	NA	CASADREETQYF	TGTGCCAGCGCAGACAGAGAAGAGACCCAGTACTTC
TRBJ2-7	14	few	TRBV28	TRBD2	CASSTSGGSYEQYF	TGTGCCAGCAGTACTAGCGGGGGCTCCTACGAGCAGTACTTC
TRBJ2-1	15	NA	TRBV28	NA	CASSLYPGEYNEQFF	TGTGCCAGCAGTTTATATCCGGGCGAGTACAATGAGCAGTTCTTC
TRBJ2-1	16	NA	TRBV19	NA	CASTTSSAGSYNEQFF	TGTGCCAGTACCACCAGCAGCGCCGGCTCCTACAATGAGCAGTTCTTC
TRBJ2-7	15	NA	TRBV7-2	TRBD1	CASSIPGTGAYEQYF	TGTGCCAGCAGCATCCCCGGGACAGGAGCCTACGAGCAGTACTTC
TRBJ2-5	15	NA	TRBV5-5	TRBD1	CASSLDTGGGETQYF	TGTGCCAGCAGCCTCGATACAGGGGGCGGGGAGACCCAGTACTTC
TRBJ1-5	14	NA	TRBV7-2	NA	CASSLTGINQPQHF	TGTGCCAGCAGTTTAACAGGTATCAATCAGCCCCAGCATTTT
TRBJ2-1	15	NA	TRBV11-2	NA	CASSQNQRGRDEQFF	TGTGCCAGCAGCCAGAACCAGCGCGGACGTGATGAGCAGTTCTTC
TRBJ2-2	13	NA	TRBV5-1	NA	CASRASDTGELFF	TGCGCCAGTCGAGCTAGCGACACCGGGGAGCTGTTTTTT
TRBJ2-2	15	few	TRBV5-4	TRBD2	CASSLGTKSTGELFF	TGTGCCAGCAGCCTCGGGACTAAATCAACCGGGGAGCTGTTTTTT
TRBJ2-3	15	NA	TRBV4-3	NA	CASSPVTGPTDTQYF	TGCGCCAGCAGCCCGGTTACAGGGCCCACAGATACGCAGTATTTT
TRBJ2-7	14	NA	TRBV6-5	NA	CASTPRMGSYEQYF	TGTGCCAGCACCCCCCGGATGGGCTCCTACGAGCAGTACTTC
TRBJ2-5	17	NA	TRBV27	TRBD1	CASSPIPTGQGQETQYF	TGTGCCAGCAGCCCAATCCCTACGGGACAGGGCCAAGAGACCCAGTACTTC
TRBJ2-5	15	NA	TRBV21-1	NA	CASSKAEGAQETQYF	TGTGCCAGCAGCAAAGCGGAGGGGGCTCAAGAGACCCAGTACTTC
TRBJ1-5	13	NA	TRBV6-2/TRBV6-3	NA	CASSYQVQQPQHF	TGTGCCAGCAGTTATCAGGTCCAGCAGCCCCAGCATTTT